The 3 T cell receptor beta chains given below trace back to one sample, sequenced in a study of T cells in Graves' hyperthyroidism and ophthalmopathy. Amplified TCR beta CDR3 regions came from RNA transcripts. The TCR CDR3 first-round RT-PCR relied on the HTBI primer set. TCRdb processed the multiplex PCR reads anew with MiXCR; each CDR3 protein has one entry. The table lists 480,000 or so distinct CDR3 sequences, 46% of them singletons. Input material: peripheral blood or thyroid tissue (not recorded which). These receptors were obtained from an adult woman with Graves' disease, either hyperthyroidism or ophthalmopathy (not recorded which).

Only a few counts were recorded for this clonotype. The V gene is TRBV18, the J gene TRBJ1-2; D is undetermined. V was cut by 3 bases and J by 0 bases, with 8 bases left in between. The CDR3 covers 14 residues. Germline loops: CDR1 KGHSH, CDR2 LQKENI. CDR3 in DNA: TGTGCCAGCTCACCCGCTGGAGCTAACTATGGCTACACCTTC. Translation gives CASSPAGANYGYTF.

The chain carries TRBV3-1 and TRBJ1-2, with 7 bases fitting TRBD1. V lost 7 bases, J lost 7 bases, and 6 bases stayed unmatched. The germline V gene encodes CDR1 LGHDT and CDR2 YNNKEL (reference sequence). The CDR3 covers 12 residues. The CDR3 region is CASTGRGSGYTF. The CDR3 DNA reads TGTGCCAGCACGGGCAGGGGGTCTGGCTACACCTTC. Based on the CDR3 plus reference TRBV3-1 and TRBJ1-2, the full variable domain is DTAVSQTPKYLVTQMGNDKSIKCEQNLGHDTMYWYKQDSKKFLKIMFSYNNKELIINETVPNRFSPKSPDKAHLNLHINSLELGDSAVYFCASTGRGSGYTFGSGTRLTVV.

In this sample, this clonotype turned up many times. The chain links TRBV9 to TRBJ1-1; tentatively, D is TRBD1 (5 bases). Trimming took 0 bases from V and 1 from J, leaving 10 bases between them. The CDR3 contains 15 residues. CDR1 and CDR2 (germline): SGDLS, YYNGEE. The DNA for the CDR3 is TGTGCCAGCAGCGTAGATGGCAGGGAGAACACTGAAGCTTTCTTT. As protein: CASSVDGRENTEAFF.